Here is one TCR beta chain with its context. The sample belongs to a study of CD8 T cells in Susac syndrome. From blood CD8+ and CD4+ T cells, TCR beta sequences were generated. In contrast to the negatively isolated CD8+ and CD4+ T cells, TEMRA cells were FACS-enriched. When the RNA was reverse transcribed, random hexamers were used with an input of roughly 0.45 to 1 ug. TCR beta CDR3 was amplified by immunoSEQ multiplex PCR. This amplification extended across 54 Vbeta and 13 Jbeta segments. One entry per CDR3 protein, called by TCRdb with MiXCR from the immunoSEQ multiplex PCR reads. Here the sample spans about 190,000 distinct CDR3 sequences, over 85% being singletons. Deletions cut 5 bases from V and 2 bases from J, with 10 bases between. This CDR3 is 13 amino acids long.

V is TRBV12-3 or TRBV12-4 and J is TRBJ2-7; D call uncertain. The sequencing sample was made of CD4+ T cells from PBMCs. This clonotype was sampled from a human donor in good health. The CDR3 sequence is CASSRSQAYEQYF. The CDR3 coding sequence is TGTGCCAGCAGTCGTAGCCAAGCCTACGAGCAGTACTTC.